The 23 T cell receptor beta chains below come from one sample, sequenced in a study of T cells in Graves' hyperthyroidism and ophthalmopathy. Researchers took RNA transcripts and amplified the TCR beta CDR3 regions from them. RT-PCR in the first round (using the HTBI primer set) targeted the TCR CDR3. Each CDR3 protein gets one entry after TCRdb re-called the multiplex PCR reads with MiXCR. The repertoire consists of 280,000 or so distinct CDR3 sequences, with roughly 15% occurring once and the leading ten covering 30% to 35%. Sequenced input: blood. The receptors originated from a woman aged 45-59 years with Graves' hyperthyroidism that later progressed to Graves' ophthalmopathy.

This clonotype was counted many times. V is TRBV15 and J is TRBJ2-2, with a possible D match to TRBD2 (6 bases). Trimming stripped 0 bases from V and 7 bases from J, with 9 bases between. This CDR3 has 14 residues. Germline CDR1 is LNHNV and CDR2 is YYDKDF (reference sequence). The CDR3 here is CATSRDSGVGELFF. The CDR3 bases are TGTGCCACCAGCAGAGATAGCGGAGTCGGGGAGCTGTTTTTT.

V is TRBV19 and J is TRBJ1-5, with 7 bases aligning to TRBD1. Germline V CDR1 and CDR2: LNHDA, SQIVND (reference sequence). CDR3 length: 15 residues. The J segment lost 2 bases and the V segment lost 7 bases, leaving 8 bases of the junction unmatched. CDR3 in DNA: TGTGCCAGTACACTCAGGGGGGGGGGCAATCAGCCCCAGCATTTT. Its protein is CASTLRGGGNQPQHF.

A few counts support this clonotype. The chain combines TRBV9 with TRBJ1-1, with D perhaps matching TRBD1 (5 bases). CDR1 is SGDLS and CDR2 is YYNGEE in the germline V gene. Trimming pared 4 bases from V and 1 base from J, leaving 14 bases between. The CDR3 totals 15 residues. CDR3 sequence: CASSQFGGGNTEAFF. The CDR3 nucleotides are TGTGCCAGCAGCCAGTTCGGGGGAGGGAACACTGAAGCTTTCTTT.

This clonotype has ten or more counts. V usage is TRBV20-1 and J usage is TRBJ2-3; 7 bases line up with TRBD1. This CDR3 is 17 amino acids long. Germline-derived CDR1 and CDR2 are DFQATT and SNEGSKA (reference sequence). Trimming at V came to 3 bases and at J to 1 base, leaving 13 bases not matched to a gene. Here the CDR3 DNA reads TGCAGTGCTAGGGCCTCCTCGGGTAGGGGGCGCACAGATACGCAGTATTTT. Its translation is CSARASSGRGRTDTQYF.

Ten or more counts support this clonotype. The chain links TRBV7-9 to TRBJ2-6, with D uncertain. CDR1 and CDR2 from the germline V gene are SEHNR and FQNEAQ (reference sequence). The V gene lost 0 bases and the J gene lost 1 base, with 4 bases spanning the gap. The CDR3 runs 15 residues. CDR3 sequence reads: CASSLAQSGANVLTF. The CDR3 nucleotides are TGTGCCAGCAGCTTAGCGCAGTCTGGGGCCAACGTCCTGACTTTC.

To note about this clonotype: This may arise from a read error, as a much more abundant clone is one base away. Because it lacks the conserved phenylalanine or tryptophan at the end, this CDR3 is likely a read error. J is TRBJ1-2 and V is TRBV27, with D possibly TRBD1 on 5 matching bases. Germline V gene lookup returns CDR1 MNHEY and CDR2 SMNVEV (reference sequence). Trimming left V 2 bases short and J 1 base short, with 20 bases between. This CDR3 has 18 residues. The CDR3 sequence is CASSLNPGAFGFNYGYTL. The DNA of the CDR3 is TGTGCCAGCAGTTTAAACCCCGGGGCATTCGGATTTAACTATGGCTACACCCTC.

This clonotype was seen just once. V gene TRBV7-2 combines with J gene TRBJ2-7; 10 bases fit TRBD2. Trimming at V came to 5 bases and at J to 0 bases, leaving 16 bases not matched to a gene. CDR1 is SGHTA and CDR2 is FQGNSA in the germline V gene. The CDR3 covers 19 residues. CDR3 region: CASSEQRGPSGRSSYEQYF. The CDR3 coding sequence is TGTGCCAGCAGCGAACAACGAGGTCCTAGCGGGAGAAGCTCCTACGAGCAGTACTTC.

This clonotype has a handful of counts. The chain has TRBV20-1 and TRBJ1-6; TRBD1 matches 10 bases. V shed 6 bases and J 8 bases; nucleotides not matched to a gene: 7. CDR3 length: 14 amino acids. Per germline, CDR1 DFQATT and CDR2 SNEGSKA (reference sequence). The CDR3 sequence is CSASPGTGDSPLHF. The CDR3 DNA sequence: TGCAGTGCCTCGCCGGGGACAGGGGATTCACCCCTCCACTTT.

This clonotype showed up just a few times. The V and J genes are TRBV4-1 and TRBJ2-1; maybe TRBD2 (7 bases). Trimming removed 1 base from V and 3 bases from J, with 22 bases in between. CDR3 length: 19 residues. Germline values: CDR1 MGHRA, CDR2 YSYEKL. As DNA, the CDR3 is TGCGCCAGCAGCCAAGTTTTTGCGCGGGGGCCGAAAAACTACAATGAGCAGTTCTTC. Its translation: CASSQVFARGPKNYNEQFF.

This clonotype has ten or more counts. The chain uses TRBV28 and TRBJ1-4; D possibly corresponds to TRBD1 (5 bases). The germline V gene encodes CDR1 MDHEN and CDR2 SYDVKM. The CDR3 sequence is 16 residues long. The ends were cut back, 5 bases at V and 8 bases at J, with 21 bases in the middle. The CDR3 loop is CASSEASGTSMEKLFF. The DNA of the CDR3 is TGTGCCAGCAGTGAAGCCTCCGGGACGAGTATGGAAAAACTGTTTTTT.

This clonotype was seen at least ten times. J is TRBJ2-7 and V is TRBV20-1; the D is unclear. Germline CDR1 reads DFQATT; CDR2 reads SNEGSKA (reference sequence). The CDR3 spans 13 residues. With 2 bases removed from V and 3 bases from J, the gap between germline ends came to 11 bases. The CDR3 DNA follows: TGCAGTGCTAGACGCCCGAATCTCTACGAGCAGTACTTC. Encoded protein: CSARRPNLYEQYF.

This clonotype was seen more than once but under ten times. The J gene is TRBJ2-7, the V gene TRBV20-1; a weak D match, TRBD1 (5 bases). The CDR3 is 14 amino acids. Germline loops: CDR1 DFQATT, CDR2 SNEGSKA (reference sequence). V lost 0 bases and J 0 bases, leaving 9 bases between the germline ends. Written as DNA, the CDR3 is TGCAGTGCTAGAGATCAAACAGGCTCCTACGAGCAGTACTTC. It codes for CSARDQTGSYEQYF.

The CDR3 sequence is CASSPLQAGRETQYF. The CDR3 DNA sequence: TGTGCCAGTAGTCCTCTCCAAGCGGGAAGGGAGACCCAGTACTTC. The chain recombines TRBV19 with TRBJ2-5; the match to TRBD2 covers 7 bases. The V and J ends lost 5 bases and 5 bases, in that order; junction bases with no gene match: 11. Germline loops: CDR1 LNHDA, CDR2 SQIVND (reference sequence). The CDR3 is made up of 15 amino acids.

This clonotype was counted ten times or more. The junction shows a germline mismatch at one end, possibly a read error. This chain connects TRBV7-7 to TRBJ2-3; 8 nucleotides agree with TRBD2. The germline V gene encodes CDR1 SSHAT and CDR2 FNYEAQ (reference sequence). The length of the CDR3 is 18 residues. The CDR3 spells CASSLYAAGDRSTDTQYF. CDR3 sequence (DNA): TGTGCTAGCAGCTTATACGCAGCGGGAGATAGGAGCACAGATACGCAGTATTTT. Looking up the rest from reference TRBV7-7 and TRBJ2-3 gives the full variable domain: GAGVSQSPRYKVTKRGQDVTLRCDPISSHATLYWYQQALGQGPEFLTYFNYEAQPDKSGLPSDRFSAERPEGSISTLTIQRTEQRDSAMYRCASSLYAAGDRSTDTQYFGPGTRLTVL.

This sequence joins TRBV6-1 and TRBJ2-3; the D gene is possibly TRBD2 (5 bases). The ends were cut back, 6 bases at V and 5 bases at J, with 9 bases in the middle. The CDR3 has 12 residues. The germline gives CDR1 MNHNS, CDR2 SASEGT. The CDR3, as DNA: TGTGCCAGCAGCAGGCGGGTAGATACGCAGTATTTT. Translating gives CASSRRVDTQYF.

The chain recombines TRBV3-1 with TRBJ1-1; tentatively, D is TRBD1 (5 bases). Germline V gene data show CDR1 as LGHDT and CDR2 as YNNKEL (reference sequence). V gave up 0 bases and J gave up 9 bases, with 11 bases separating them. The CDR3 covers 13 residues. The CDR3 bases are TGTGCCAGCAGCCAAGATCGGAGACAGAAAGCTTTCTTT. It codes for CASSQDRRQKAFF.

Notes on this clonotype: A clone one base away is much larger, so this may be a read error. The chain joins TRBV2 to TRBJ2-1, with D perhaps matching TRBD2 (9 bases). Looked up from germline, CDR1 is SNHLY and CDR2 is FYNNEI. The CDR3 contains 14 residues. Trimming removed 10 bases from V and 8 bases from J, with 21 bases in between. CDR3 in amino acids: CANTGGGGRDEQFF. In nucleotides, the CDR3 is TGTGCCAACACAGGGGGGGGCGGGAGGGATGAGCAGTTCTTC.

The table lists this clonotype with many counts. The chain joins TRBV28 to TRBJ1-1; 9 positions agree with TRBD1. The CDR3 totals 15 residues. Germline lookup yields CDR1 MDHEN and CDR2 SYDVKM. J lost 4 bases, V lost 6 bases, and 9 bases had no gene match. The CDR3 DNA follows: TGTGCCAGCAGCGTACAGGGGGCTATTGGCACTGAAGCTTTCTTT. Translated: CASSVQGAIGTEAFF.

The table lists this clonotype with many counts. The rearrangement uses TRBV7-8 and TRBJ1-1; D not resolved. This CDR3 comprises 15 residues. CDR1 and CDR2 from the germline V gene are SGHVS and FQNEAQ. Trimming left V 5 bases short and J 0 bases short, with 13 bases between. The CDR3 here is CASSETLEMNTEAFF. In nucleotides, the CDR3 is TGTGCCAGCAGCGAAACACTAGAGATGAACACTGAAGCTTTCTTT.

A few counts support this clonotype. The chain is built from TRBV6-1 and TRBJ1-3, with D perhaps matching TRBD1 (6 bases). V dropped 6 bases and J dropped 0 bases, with 15 bases sitting between them. This CDR3 contains 16 residues. The germline V gene encodes CDR1 MNHNS and CDR2 SASEGT. The CDR3 DNA is TGTGCCAGCAGGTACCTGACAGGACGCTCTGGAAACACCATATATTTT. Translating gives CASRYLTGRSGNTIYF.

The table lists this clonotype with many counts. The gene calls are TRBV7-2 and TRBJ2-1; D unresolved. The germline V gene encodes CDR1 SGHTA and CDR2 FQGNSA. This CDR3 is built from 15 residues. V was pared by 4 bases and J by 6 bases, with 16 bases between. The CDR3 region has the DNA TGTGCCAGCAGCTCCTTCGGGTCAGGTACCAATGAGCAGTTCTTC. Its protein product is CASSSFGSGTNEQFF.

The chain is built from TRBV7-3 and TRBJ2-3, with a tentative D call TRBD2 (6 bases). There are 16 residues in the CDR3. Germline CDR1 and CDR2: SGHTA and FQGTGA. V was pared by 4 bases and J by 4 bases, with 18 bases between. This chain's CDR3 is CASSSRLDPSPDTQYF. CDR3 coding DNA: TGTGCCAGCAGCTCCCGACTAGATCCGTCCCCAGATACGCAGTATTTT.

This clonotype was observed at least ten times. The CDR3 here is CSVEGGVAGKGEQFF. In DNA form, the CDR3 reads TGCAGCGTTGAGGGGGGGGTAGCGGGAAAAGGTGAGCAGTTCTTC. V usage is TRBV29-1 and J usage is TRBJ2-1, with 8 bases lining up with TRBD2. V dropped 3 bases and J dropped 9; count of bases not matched to a gene: 13. The CDR3 is 15 amino acids. In germline, CDR1 is SQVTM, CDR2 ANQGSEA.